This T cell receptor (beta chain) was recorded in a study of cytomegalovirus exposure and HLA in healthy donors. Overall study results and limits: In a later analysis, CMV-associated beta chains were mostly HLA-associated, it appeared.

Regarding this clone: Its matching antigen is unknown.

PCR used 60 Vbeta primers and 13 Jbeta primers. Produced via immunoSEQ multiplex PCR; TCRdb's table is partial and in-frame only. The sample yields around 68,000 clones, about 85% seen once. Trimming took off 6 bases at V and 5 bases at J, with 13 bases between the two ends. There are 14 residues in the CDR3. CDR1 is MRHNA and CDR2 is SNTAGT in the germline V gene. This TCR was recovered from a female donor in good health and CMV-seronegative. This chain connects TRBV6-4 to TRBJ2-2; D gene ambiguous. Sequencing input: PBMCs. Here the CDR3 reads CASRLYPETGELFF. CDR3 sequence (DNA): TGTGCCAGCAGACTATACCCAGAGACCGGGGAGCTGTTTTTT.